Shown below are 19 T cell receptor beta chains from a single sample sequenced in a study of cytomegalovirus exposure and HLA in healthy donors. Both 60 Vbeta primers and 13 Jbeta primers went into the PCR. Profiling relied on immunoSEQ multiplex PCR, and the TCRdb table lists in-frame clones only, not all of them. The sample yields over 150,000 clones, about four fifths seen once. The specimen sequenced was PBMCs. All receptors come from a man aged 30 to 45 in good health and CMV-seropositive.

CDR3 nucleotides: TGTGCCAGCAGTACAGGGGGTCCCTACGAGCAGTACTTC. Residues: CASSTGGPYEQYF. The chain couples TRBV5-8 to TRBJ2-7; the match to TRBD1 covers 8 bases. Unmatched junction bases numbered 3, after V lost 5 bases and J lost 2 bases. The CDR3 contains 13 residues. Germline assignment: CDR1 SGHTS and CDR2 YDEGEE. Full variable domain (remainder filled in from reference TRBV5-8 and TRBJ2-7): EAGVTQSPTHLIKTRGQQATLRCSPISGHTSVYWYQQALGLGLQFLLWYDEGEERNRGNFPPRFSGRQFPNYSSELNVNALELEDSALYLCASSTGGPYEQYFGPGTRLTVT.

The chain has TRBV6-5 and TRBJ1-1; D unresolved. Trimming removed 7 bases at V and 5 bases at J, with 17 bases between. From germline, CDR1 is MNHEY and CDR2 SVGAGI. This CDR3 contains 14 residues. The DNA for the CDR3 is TGTGCCAGCACCCTAGGGATCTCGGGAACTGAAGCTTTCTTT. This translates into CASTLGISGTEAFF.

The rearrangement uses TRBV19 and TRBJ1-1; D is possibly TRBD1 (6 bases). Trimming pared 10 bases from V and 2 bases from J, leaving 17 bases between. Germline V gene sequence: CDR1 LNHDA, CDR2 SQIVND (reference sequence). This CDR3 has 14 amino acids. The CDR3 nucleotides are TGTGCCACCGTAGTAAGGGGGGGAAACACTGAAGCTTTCTTT. Its translation: CATVVRGGNTEAFF.

This clone has a handful of counts. The rearrangement uses TRBV4-3 and TRBJ1-5; D perhaps matches TRBD1 (5 bases). CDR3 length: 15 amino acids. Trimming left V 0 bases short and J 4 bases short, with 10 bases between. Germline V lookup: CDR1 LGHNA, CDR2 YSLEER. The CDR3 DNA reads as TGCGCCAGCAGCCAAGAAAAGACAGCTAATCAGCCCCAGCATTTT. Its translation is CASSQEKTANQPQHF.

This rearrangement joins TRBV9 to TRBJ1-4; 8 positions agree with TRBD1. With 0 bases clipped from V and 8 bases from J, the junction kept 6 bases outside the gene matches. The CDR3 runs 15 residues. Per the germline V gene, CDR1 is SGDLS and CDR2 is YYNGEE. The CDR3, as DNA: TGTGCCAGCAGCGTAGGACTTGGACAGGGAGAAAAACTGTTTTTT. Protein: CASSVGLGQGEKLFF.

The chain recombines TRBV2 with TRBJ2-3, with D possibly TRBD2 on 6 matching bases. Germline CDR1 SNHLY, CDR2 FYNNEI. Trimming removed 3 bases from V and 6 bases from J, with 7 bases in between. The CDR3 loop spans 12 amino acids. The CDR3 loop reads CASSDGGDTQYF. In DNA, the CDR3 is TGTGCCAGCAGTGATGGGGGGGATACGCAGTATTTT.

The CDR3 loop reads CASSLQGARGNTIYF. As DNA, the CDR3 is TGTGCCAGCAGCTTACAGGGGGCTCGGGGAAACACCATATATTTT. The chain couples TRBV7-3 to TRBJ1-3; 8 nucleotides agree with TRBD1. The CDR3 extends over 15 amino acids. Germline V gene data show CDR1 as SGHTA and CDR2 as FQGTGA. V dropped 2 bases and J dropped 4; count of bases not matched to a gene: 4.

The rearrangement joins TRBV2 to TRBJ1-1; D ambiguous. CDR3 length equals 14 residues. Trimming stripped 5 bases from V and 0 bases from J, with 10 bases between. Germline V lookup: CDR1 SNHLY, CDR2 FYNNEI. The CDR3 protein is CASSREGMNTEAFF. The CDR3 DNA is TGTGCCAGCAGTCGGGAGGGAATGAACACTGAAGCTTTCTTT.

This chain connects TRBV19 to TRBJ1-1, with no clear D. Germline V CDR1 and CDR2: LNHDA, SQIVND (reference sequence). The CDR3 totals 15 residues. V was clipped by 10 bases and J by 4 bases, with 22 bases between them. The CDR3: CATALSGRLGTEAFF. CDR3 DNA: TGTGCCACCGCCCTCAGCGGGCGCCTTGGCACTGAAGCTTTCTTT.

The V and J genes are TRBV21-1 and TRBJ2-7; TRBD1 is taken as the D call from the table, unchecked against the DNA. TRBV21-1 is a known pseudogene. There are 13 residues in the CDR3. Here the CDR3 reads CASRTGYFDEQYF. CDR3 bases: TGTGCCAGCAGGACAGGGTATTTCGACGAGCAGTACTTC.

This clone was picked up one time. This rearrangement joins TRBV6-5 to TRBJ2-7, with D hard to call. The CDR3 has 12 residues. Trimming left V 4 bases short and J 4 bases short, with 8 bases between. Germline V gene data show CDR1 as MNHEY and CDR2 as SVGAGI. This chain's CDR3 is CASSSQEYEQYF. For the CDR3, the DNA is TGTGCCAGCAGTTCCCAAGAGTACGAGCAGTACTTC.

This clone was seen a few times. The J gene is TRBJ2-7, the V gene TRBV7-6; D is undetermined. The length of the CDR3 is 14 residues. The V end lost 5 bases, the J end lost 5 bases, and 16 bases lay between the germline ends. Per the germline V gene, CDR1 is SGHVS and CDR2 is FNYEAQ. CDR3 protein: CASSPRPMGNEQYF. CDR3 DNA sequence: TGTGCCAGCAGCCCCCGCCCAATGGGCAACGAGCAGTACTTC.

The V gene is TRBV7-3, the J gene TRBJ2-3, with TRBD2 matching 12 bases. The V and J ends lost 1 base and 3 bases, in that order; junction bases with no gene match: 8. CDR3 length: 18 amino acids. The germline V gene encodes CDR1 SGHTA and CDR2 FQGTGA. The CDR3 spells CASSLRPWTSGETDTQYF. CDR3 DNA sequence: TGTGCCAGCAGCTTAAGACCATGGACTAGCGGGGAGACAGATACGCAGTATTTT.

The chain recombines TRBV2 with TRBJ1-1, with TRBD1 identical over 9 bases. The V segment lost 3 bases and the J segment 4 bases; nucleotides outside the gene matches: 6. CDR3 size: 15 residues. Per the germline V gene, CDR1 is SNHLY and CDR2 is FYNNEI. In DNA, the CDR3 is TGTGCCAGCAGTGACTCCGGGACAGGGCTCACTGAAGCTTTCTTT. Translated, it gives CASSDSGTGLTEAFF.

The V gene is TRBV15, the J gene TRBJ1-1; the D gene is possibly TRBD1 (6 bases). The V gene's germline CDR1 is LNHNV and CDR2 YYDKDF (reference sequence). Trimming left V 0 bases short and J 2 bases short, with 22 bases between. CDR3 length equals 19 residues. The CDR3 sequence: CATSRDRLAAGDSNTEAFF. The CDR3 DNA reads TGTGCCACCAGCAGAGATAGATTGGCGGCAGGGGATAGTAACACTGAAGCTTTCTTT.

The chain uses TRBV5-4 and TRBJ2-7, with a weak D call TRBD1 (5 bases). V lost 0 bases, J lost 6 bases, and 16 bases lay in between. The V gene's germline CDR1 is SGHNT and CDR2 YYREEE (reference sequence). This CDR3 comprises 15 residues. The CDR3, as DNA: TGTGCCAGCAGCTTGGAATGGGCAGGGAAGGGCGAGCAGTACTTC. Translating gives CASSLEWAGKGEQYF.

The chain recombines TRBV4-1 with TRBJ1-2; 8 nucleotides align to TRBD1. After removal of 2 bases from V and 3 bases from J, the junction contained 5 bases not matched to a gene. The CDR3 contains 15 residues. Germline V gene sequence: CDR1 MGHRA, CDR2 YSYEKL. The CDR3 DNA follows: TGCGCCAGCAGCCAACCGGGACAGGCGCACTATGGCTACACCTTC. Translated: CASSQPGQAHYGYTF.

This clone showed up just a few times. This chain uses TRBV5-1 with TRBJ2-7, with D maybe TRBD1 (5 bases). The CDR3 is made up of 14 amino acids. Germline V CDR1 and CDR2: SGHRS, YFSETQ. V lost 4 bases and J 2 bases, leaving 13 bases between the germline ends. CDR3 amino acids: CASSMTETAYEQYF. CDR3 nucleotide sequence: TGCGCCAGCAGCATGACAGAGACAGCCTACGAGCAGTACTTC.

V and J are TRBV4-3 and TRBJ1-1; D remains ambiguous. CDR1 is LGHNA and CDR2 is YSLEER in the germline V gene. The CDR3 extends over 14 amino acids. With 0 bases removed from V and 4 bases from J, the gap between germline ends came to 9 bases. Written as DNA, the CDR3 is TGCGCCAGCAGCCAAGAAAGGAGTGTCACTGAAGCTTTCTTT. This gives the protein CASSQERSVTEAFF.